The rows below give T cell receptor beta chains drawn from one sample of a study of T cell responses to AZD1222 COVID-19 vaccine. The protocol was immunoSEQ multiplex PCR, while the TCRdb copy is restricted to in-frame clones and leaves out a portion. The data contain more than 150,000 clones, around 88% of them singletons. The material sequenced was peripheral blood, taken on day 0 of AZD1222 vaccination. Receptors originate from an adult in good health. Both conserved end residues are part of each CDR3. Fields, in order: CDR3 DNA, CDR3 protein, clone size, D gene, J gene, V gene. A D gene is named only where the DNA matches it firmly. Clone size is shown for a subset of rows, as once, few, many or a class of expanded clone.

cdr3_nt: TGCGCCAGCAGCCAAGATACAGCTGGGGTCTCCTACGAGCAGTACTTC
cdr3_aa: CASSQDTAGVSYEQYF
clone_size: -
d_call: -
j_call: TRBJ2-7
v_call: TRBV4-1

cdr3_nt: TGTGCCAGCCTCTATGGGAGCGGGAGAACAGATACGCAGTATTTT
cdr3_aa: CASLYGSGRTDTQYF
clone_size: -
d_call: TRBD2
j_call: TRBJ2-3
v_call: TRBV6-5

cdr3_nt: TGTGCCAGCAGCTTAGTCCAGGGTGCCGAAGCTTTCTTT
cdr3_aa: CASSLVQGAEAFF
clone_size: -
d_call: -
j_call: TRBJ1-1
v_call: TRBV11-3

cdr3_nt: TGTGCCAGCAGCGCGACAGGGTACGAGCAGTACTTC
cdr3_aa: CASSATGYEQYF
clone_size: -
d_call: TRBD1
j_call: TRBJ2-7
v_call: TRBV7-9

cdr3_nt: TGTGCCAGCAGCTGGGGGACAGGCCTCTCTGGAAACACCATATATTTT
cdr3_aa: CASSWGTGLSGNTIYF
clone_size: -
d_call: TRBD1
j_call: TRBJ1-3
v_call: TRBV7-2

cdr3_nt: TGCGCCAGCAGCTTGGAGGGTAGTCAGCCCCAGCATTTT
cdr3_aa: CASSLEGSQPQHF
clone_size: -
d_call: -
j_call: TRBJ1-5
v_call: TRBV5-1

cdr3_nt: TGTGCCAGCAGCCTAGGCTCGGTTAACTCCTACGAGCAGTACTTC
cdr3_aa: CASSLGSVNSYEQYF
clone_size: -
d_call: -
j_call: TRBJ2-7
v_call: TRBV5-4

cdr3_nt: TGTGCCAGTAGTGGTAGGGGACACATGAACACTGAAGCTTTCTTT
cdr3_aa: CASSGRGHMNTEAFF
clone_size: few
d_call: -
j_call: TRBJ1-1
v_call: TRBV19

cdr3_nt: TGTGCCAGCAGTCCGGGACCGTTCCCGGCCTACGAGCAGTACTTC
cdr3_aa: CASSPGPFPAYEQYF
clone_size: once
d_call: -
j_call: TRBJ2-7
v_call: TRBV27

cdr3_nt: TGCAGCGCGTCGGACGGAGAGCTTAATGAAAAACTGTTTTTT
cdr3_aa: CSASDGELNEKLFF
clone_size: -
d_call: -
j_call: TRBJ1-4
v_call: TRBV29-1

cdr3_nt: TGTGCCAGCAGCCCCGAAATGGACAGGACCTACGAGCAGTACTTC
cdr3_aa: CASSPEMDRTYEQYF
clone_size: -
d_call: TRBD1
j_call: TRBJ2-7
v_call: TRBV7-2

cdr3_nt: TGTGCCAGTAGTATACCGGGCCCCGGGACCCCGGGGACCCAGTACTTC
cdr3_aa: CASSIPGPGTPGTQYF
clone_size: -
d_call: -
j_call: TRBJ2-5
v_call: TRBV19

cdr3_nt: TGCGCCAGCAGCTTGCAGTCTAGCGGGGGTACCTACGAGCAGTACTTC
cdr3_aa: CASSLQSSGGTYEQYF
clone_size: -
d_call: TRBD2
j_call: TRBJ2-7
v_call: TRBV5-1

cdr3_nt: TGTGCCAGCAGTTACACGACGAGGGGAGACAATGAGCAGTTCTTC
cdr3_aa: CASSYTTRGDNEQFF
clone_size: -
d_call: -
j_call: TRBJ2-1
v_call: TRBV6-5

cdr3_nt: TGTGCCAGCAGTTCGGGACAGACCAATCAGCCCCAGCATTTT
cdr3_aa: CASSSGQTNQPQHF
clone_size: -
d_call: TRBD1
j_call: TRBJ1-5
v_call: TRBV2

cdr3_nt: TGCGCCAGCAGCTTGGAGGCTTTGGCCTCAACTAATGAAAAACTGTTTTTT
cdr3_aa: CASSLEALASTNEKLFF
clone_size: once
d_call: -
j_call: TRBJ1-4
v_call: TRBV5-1

cdr3_nt: TGTGCCAGCAGTCGGACAGGGGTGAGCTATGGCTACACCTTC
cdr3_aa: CASSRTGVSYGYTF
clone_size: -
d_call: TRBD1
j_call: TRBJ1-2
v_call: TRBV6-5

cdr3_nt: TGTGCCAGCAGTTTAGGCGGGGGGCCCACAGATACGCAGTATTTT
cdr3_aa: CASSLGGGPTDTQYF
clone_size: -
d_call: TRBD2
j_call: TRBJ2-3
v_call: TRBV28

cdr3_nt: TGTGCCAGCAGCCCACTAACCCCCGGGGCTCGTTTTCGAGCTTTCTTT
cdr3_aa: CASSPLTPGARFRAFF
clone_size: -
d_call: -
j_call: TRBJ1-1
v_call: TRBV3-1/TRBV3-2

cdr3_nt: TGTGCCAGCGGGACTAGCGGTCCTGAGCAGTTCTTC
cdr3_aa: CASGTSGPEQFF
clone_size: -
d_call: TRBD2
j_call: TRBJ2-1
v_call: TRBV18

cdr3_nt: TGTGCCAGCAGCCGATGGGACAGTTGGCAAGAGACCCAGTACTTC
cdr3_aa: CASSRWDSWQETQYF
clone_size: -
d_call: TRBD1
j_call: TRBJ2-5
v_call: TRBV5-4

cdr3_nt: TGCGCCAGCAGTAGGGGTAGCGGGAGTGGGACCTACGAGCAGTACTTC
cdr3_aa: CASSRGSGSGTYEQYF
clone_size: -
d_call: TRBD2
j_call: TRBJ2-7
v_call: TRBV5-1

cdr3_nt: TGTGCCTGGAGTCCAGGCCCCCACACCTTC
cdr3_aa: CAWSPGPHTF
clone_size: -
d_call: -
j_call: TRBJ1-2
v_call: TRBV30

cdr3_nt: TGTGCCAGCAGACGAGGTGGGAGTGCTGAAGCTTTCTTT
cdr3_aa: CASRRGGSAEAFF
clone_size: -
d_call: -
j_call: TRBJ1-1
v_call: TRBV25-1

cdr3_nt: TGTGCCAGCAGCCCAGGGTTCTCCTACAATGAGCAGTTCTTC
cdr3_aa: CASSPGFSYNEQFF
clone_size: few
d_call: -
j_call: TRBJ2-1
v_call: TRBV6-5

cdr3_nt: TGTGCCAGCAGCATCGGACCGGTTAATGAGCAGTTCTTC
cdr3_aa: CASSIGPVNEQFF
clone_size: -
d_call: -
j_call: TRBJ2-1
v_call: TRBV5-8

cdr3_nt: TGTGCCAGCAGCCCGACTAGGACGATCTACGAGCAGTACTTC
cdr3_aa: CASSPTRTIYEQYF
clone_size: -
d_call: -
j_call: TRBJ2-7
v_call: TRBV7-8

cdr3_nt: TGTGCCACCAGTGATTTTAAACGAGAGCAGTTCTTC
cdr3_aa: CATSDFKREQFF
clone_size: -
d_call: -
j_call: TRBJ2-1
v_call: TRBV24-1

cdr3_nt: TGTGCCAGCAGGGGCGGGGTGAGGGGCACCGGGGAGCTGTTTTTT
cdr3_aa: CASRGGVRGTGELFF
clone_size: -
d_call: -
j_call: TRBJ2-2
v_call: TRBV5-4

cdr3_nt: TGTGCCAGCAGTTCCTCGCCGCGGGGGACCCAGCATTTT
cdr3_aa: CASSSSPRGTQHF
clone_size: once
d_call: -
j_call: TRBJ1-5
v_call: TRBV6-5

cdr3_nt: TGTGCCAGCAGTCCTGACAGGAATCAGCCCCAGCATTTT
cdr3_aa: CASSPDRNQPQHF
clone_size: once
d_call: -
j_call: TRBJ1-5
v_call: TRBV6-5

cdr3_nt: TGCAGCGTTGGGGCGGGACAGGGGATCTACGAGCAGTACTTC
cdr3_aa: CSVGAGQGIYEQYF
clone_size: -
d_call: TRBD1
j_call: TRBJ2-7
v_call: TRBV29-1

cdr3_nt: TGTGCCAGCAGCGACGAAGGCAGTCAGCCCCAGCATTTT
cdr3_aa: CASSDEGSQPQHF
clone_size: -
d_call: -
j_call: TRBJ1-5
v_call: TRBV5-4

cdr3_nt: TGTGCCAGCTCACCCATCGGGGGGGACACTGAAGCTTTCTTT
cdr3_aa: CASSPIGGDTEAFF
clone_size: few
d_call: -
j_call: TRBJ1-1
v_call: TRBV18

cdr3_nt: TGTGCCAGCAGTCTCGGAAGTGCAACTAATGAAAAACTGTTTTTT
cdr3_aa: CASSLGSATNEKLFF
clone_size: -
d_call: -
j_call: TRBJ1-4
v_call: TRBV28

cdr3_nt: TGTGCCAGCAGCGTAGGGATCGGGACAGAGAATTCACCCCTCCACTTT
cdr3_aa: CASSVGIGTENSPLHF
clone_size: once
d_call: TRBD1
j_call: TRBJ1-6
v_call: TRBV9

cdr3_nt: TGTGCCAGCAGCTTAGCATCCGGGCAGGGTTACGAGCAGTACTTC
cdr3_aa: CASSLASGQGYEQYF
clone_size: once
d_call: -
j_call: TRBJ2-7
v_call: TRBV7-2

cdr3_nt: TGTGCCAGCATACAGGGGGCTCGGTCCTACGAGCAGTACTTC
cdr3_aa: CASIQGARSYEQYF
clone_size: -
d_call: TRBD1
j_call: TRBJ2-7
v_call: TRBV9

cdr3_nt: TGTGCTAGTGGAGAGGGGGCAGGGGGCAATGAGCAGTTCTTC
cdr3_aa: CASGEGAGGNEQFF
clone_size: -
d_call: TRBD1
j_call: TRBJ2-1
v_call: TRBV12-5

cdr3_nt: TGTGCCAGCGGTATAGTGGAAACTGAAGCTTTCTTT
cdr3_aa: CASGIVETEAFF
clone_size: -
d_call: -
j_call: TRBJ1-1
v_call: TRBV6-5